This TCR beta chain appears in the sequencing data of a study of technical replicates of blood from several donors. CDR3 size: 17 residues. CDR1 and CDR2 (germline): SGHNT, YENEEA. V was clipped by 5 bases and J by 5 bases, with 24 bases between them. Clones were sequenced by immunoSEQ multiplex PCR, and TCRdb holds only the in-frame ones, with some missing. The sample has 75,000 to 95,000 clones, approximately 90% seen once; the top ten hold 0.41%. The sequenced sample consisted of T cells isolated from PBMCs. The sequence was obtained from a human donor in good health. The chain employs TRBV11-3 and TRBJ1-1; D remains ambiguous. The CDR3 loop is CASSRSRYGVLETEAFF. The CDR3 bases are TGTGCCAGCAGCCGTTCTCGGTACGGGGTTTTAGAAACTGAAGCTTTCTTT.